Shown below are 24 T cell receptor beta chains from a single sample sequenced in a study of T cell responses to AZD1222 COVID-19 vaccine. The data were produced by immunoSEQ multiplex PCR, yet TCRdb's version contains in-frame clones alone and is incomplete. Of approximately 100,000 clones listed, roughly nine tenths are singletons. Material: peripheral blood, obtained on day 0 of AZD1222 vaccination. The receptor source for this set is an adult in good health.

This chain connects TRBV5-1 to TRBJ1-6, with TRBD1 as a possible D gene (6 bases). This CDR3 has 15 amino acids. The germline V and J ends were trimmed by 0 bases and 8 bases, with 12 bases remaining between them. Germline V gene data show CDR1 as SGHRS and CDR2 as YFSETQ. DNA of the CDR3: TGCGCCAGCAGCTTGGCCGGCAGGGGAGATTCACCCCTCCACTTT. The encoded protein is CASSLAGRGDSPLHF.

The chain is built from TRBV19 and TRBJ2-1, with 15 bases fitting TRBD2. The CDR3 spans 18 residues. The V gene end was trimmed by 7 bases and the J gene end by 4 bases; junction bases not matched to a gene: 11. In germline, CDR1 is LNHDA, CDR2 SQIVND (reference sequence). This CDR3 is CASNSGTSGGLVYNEQFF. For the CDR3, the DNA is TGTGCCAGTAACTCCGGGACTAGCGGGGGGCTTGTATACAATGAGCAGTTCTTC.

The rearrangement links TRBV6-4 to TRBJ1-1; 8 bases are a match to TRBD1. CDR1 MRHNA and CDR2 SNTAGT come from the germline V gene. This CDR3 region has 13 residues. V lost 5 bases to trimming and J lost 4 bases; unmatched junction nucleotides: 3. The CDR3 protein is CASSTGGSTEAFF. The CDR3 DNA sequence: TGTGCCAGCAGTACAGGGGGTAGCACTGAAGCTTTCTTT.

The rearrangement uses TRBV2 and TRBJ2-7; D is ambiguous. The V end was cut by 4 bases, the J end by 6 bases, with 13 bases between. CDR3 size: 13 residues. Germline V gives CDR1 SNHLY, CDR2 FYNNEI. The CDR3 region is CASSGVLWGEQYF. As DNA, the CDR3 is TGTGCCAGCAGTGGGGTTTTATGGGGCGAGCAGTACTTC.

This clone was observed once. The chain uses TRBV27 and TRBJ2-5, with no clear D. V gave up 1 base and J gave up 3 bases, with 12 bases separating them. Germline V gives CDR1 MNHEY, CDR2 SMNVEV (reference sequence). The CDR3 loop spans 15 amino acids. DNA of the CDR3: TGTGCCAGCAGTTTATTTCCCGGAGACAAAGAGACCCAGTACTTC. Amino acids: CASSLFPGDKETQYF.

The chain employs TRBV7-6 and TRBJ1-5, with 7 bases matching TRBD1. Germline V gene data show CDR1 as SGHVS and CDR2 as FNYEAQ. Trimming removed 1 base from V and 2 bases from J; junction bases left unmatched: 2. The CDR3 spans 15 residues. In DNA form, the CDR3 reads TGTGCCAGCAGCTTAGGGACAGGCGGCAATCAGCCCCAGCATTTT. Encoded protein: CASSLGTGGNQPQHF.

V and J are TRBV19 and TRBJ2-3; TRBD1 agrees at 9 bases. Germline V gives CDR1 LNHDA, CDR2 SQIVND (reference sequence). This CDR3 is built from 14 residues. Trimming removed 6 bases from V and 5 bases from J; junction bases left unmatched: 6. The CDR3 nucleotides are TGTGCCAGTAGCCTACAGGGGGCCGTAGATACGCAGTATTTT. Protein sequence: CASSLQGAVDTQYF. Looking up the rest from reference TRBV19 and TRBJ2-3 gives the full variable domain: DGGITQSPKYLFRKEGQNVTLSCEQNLNHDAMYWYRQDPGQGLRLIYYSQIVNDFQKGDIAEGYSVSREKKESFPLTVTSAQKNPTAFYLCASSLQGAVDTQYFGPGTRLTVL.

The chain recombines TRBV18 with TRBJ1-1; D ambiguous. The CDR3 is 17 amino acids. Germline lookup yields CDR1 KGHSH and CDR2 LQKENI. The V gene lost 0 bases and the J gene lost 4 bases, with 18 bases spanning the gap. The CDR3 loop reads CASSPPGIKAGSTEAFF. The CDR3, as DNA: TGTGCCAGCTCACCACCCGGGATAAAAGCAGGCAGCACTGAAGCTTTCTTT.

The genes are TRBV2 and TRBJ1-1; 9 bases are shared with TRBD1. V shed 7 bases, J shed 3 bases, and the junction held 21 bases outside the gene matches. Germline CDR1 reads SNHLY; CDR2 reads FYNNEI. The CDR3 is 19 amino acids. CDR3 amino acids: CASTPIWTATGGLDTEAFF. CDR3 DNA sequence: TGTGCCAGCACACCAATCTGGACGGCGACAGGGGGGTTGGACACTGAAGCTTTCTTT.

The rearrangement links TRBV15 to TRBJ1-1; 7 nucleotides match TRBD1. This CDR3 is 12 amino acids long. Germline V lookup: CDR1 LNHNV, CDR2 YYDKDF (reference sequence). Trimming removed 10 bases from V and 7 bases from J; junction bases left unmatched: 9. The CDR3 DNA sequence: TGTGCCATTGGACAGGCCATCAATGAAGCTTTCTTT. Its protein is CAIGQAINEAFF.

The V and J genes are TRBV21-1 and TRBJ2-1; the table's D call, TRBD2, was not checked against the DNA. TRBV21-1 is a listed pseudogene. The CDR3 contains 15 residues. The CDR3, as DNA: TGTGCCAGCAGCAAAGAACTAGCGGGGGGAAATGAGCAGTTCTTC. It translates to CASSKELAGGNEQFF.

V is TRBV2 and J is TRBJ2-7, with TRBD1 identical over 11 bases. This CDR3 contains 15 residues. Germline CDR1 SNHLY, CDR2 FYNNEI. V gave up 6 bases and J gave up 5 bases; unmatched junction bases: 9. CDR3 DNA: TGTGCCAGCAGCTTGATTGGGGGACAGGGGGACGAGCAGTACTTC. Its protein is CASSLIGGQGDEQYF.

This clone has just one count. The chain combines TRBV5-8 with TRBJ1-5, with D perhaps matching TRBD1 (6 bases). This CDR3 contains 15 residues. Looked up from germline, CDR1 is SGHTS and CDR2 is YDEGEE. V was pared by 4 bases and J by 4 bases, with 15 bases between. The CDR3 protein is CASSVGSGVNQPQHF. The CDR3 coding sequence is TGTGCCAGCAGCGTCGGGTCAGGGGTGAATCAGCCCCAGCATTTT.

V usage is TRBV19 and J usage is TRBJ1-4, with D hard to call. The V end lost 9 bases, the J end lost 0 bases, and 14 bases lay between the germline ends. The CDR3 has 15 residues. Germline V gene lookup returns CDR1 LNHDA and CDR2 SQIVND (reference sequence). The CDR3, as DNA: TGTGCCAGCCTAAGGACGAGTGCAACTAATGAAAAACTGTTTTTT. Translating gives CASLRTSATNEKLFF.

The chain joins TRBV7-8 to TRBJ2-7, with D possibly matching TRBD1 (6 bases). This CDR3 is built from 16 residues. Germline-derived CDR1 and CDR2 are SGHVS and FQNEAQ. The ends were cut back, 1 base at V and 0 bases at J, with 13 bases in the middle. CDR3 nucleotide sequence: TGTGCCAGCAGCTTAGGGGCGGACAGTCGCTCCTACGAGCAGTACTTC. This codes for CASSLGADSRSYEQYF.

The rearrangement uses TRBV4-3 and TRBJ2-7; 9 positions agree with TRBD1. The CDR3 spans 14 residues. Germline CDR1 LGHNA, CDR2 YSLEER. The junction had 8 bases not matched to a gene; V was cut back by 8 bases and J by 3 bases. In DNA form, the CDR3 reads TGCGCCAGCCAAGTGGGACAGGGAGACTACGAGCAGTACTTC. Its translation is CASQVGQGDYEQYF.

This rearrangement joins TRBV29-1 to TRBJ2-7; possibly TRBD1 for D (6 bases). CDR1 is SQVTM and CDR2 is ANQGSEA in the germline V gene. The CDR3 is made up of 11 amino acids. Trimming took 6 bases from V and 9 from J, leaving 15 bases between them. The CDR3 region is CSVKDSIGQYF. The CDR3 DNA reads TGCAGCGTAAAGGACAGTATAGGGCAGTACTTC.

This clone was recorded a few times. V gene TRBV4-3 combines with J gene TRBJ1-6, with 8 bases identical to TRBD1. The V gene end was trimmed by 5 bases and the J gene end by 7 bases; junction bases not matched to a gene: 13. This CDR3 is 17 amino acids long. CDR1 and CDR2 from the germline V gene are LGHNA and YSLEER. CDR3 amino acids: CASSNLPGGGGNSPLHF. The CDR3 DNA follows: TGCGCCAGCAGCAACCTTCCAGGGGGCGGGGGGAATTCACCCCTCCACTTT.

The rearrangement joins TRBV20-1 to TRBJ2-5; D call uncertain. The CDR3 has 16 amino acids. V was clipped by 3 bases and J by 1 base, with 18 bases between them. Germline values: CDR1 DFQATT, CDR2 SNEGSKA (reference sequence). The CDR3: CSASSPEAHSQETQYF. The CDR3, as DNA: TGCAGTGCTAGTAGCCCGGAAGCACATTCCCAAGAGACCCAGTACTTC.

This clone was detected only a few times. The genes are TRBV7-8 and TRBJ2-2; D is ambiguous. Germline V gives CDR1 SGHVS, CDR2 FQNEAQ. The CDR3 is made up of 14 amino acids. V was trimmed by 0 bases and J by 4 bases, leaving 6 bases between them. Here the CDR3 DNA reads TGTGCCAGCAGCTTAGCAGGCGGCACCGGGGAGCTGTTTTTT. It encodes CASSLAGGTGELFF.

This clone was recorded only once. The chain combines TRBV9 with TRBJ2-1; maybe TRBD2 (7 bases). Germline loops: CDR1 SGDLS, CDR2 YYNGEE. With 3 bases removed from V and 3 bases from J, the gap between germline ends came to 13 bases. This CDR3 contains 15 residues. Here the CDR3 reads CASSEAGAIYNEQFF. For the CDR3, the DNA is TGTGCCAGCAGCGAGGCGGGGGCCATCTACAATGAGCAGTTCTTC.

The rearrangement links TRBV5-6 to TRBJ1-3; D might be TRBD1 (5 bases). The CDR3 covers 16 residues. The germline CDR1 and CDR2 sequences are SGHDT and YYEEEE. The V end lost 0 bases, the J end lost 7 bases, and 17 bases lay between the germline ends. This CDR3 is CASSLVGRAKGNTIYF. The CDR3 nucleotides read TGTGCCAGCAGCTTGGTCGGCAGGGCCAAGGGGAACACCATATATTTT.

V usage is TRBV9 and J usage is TRBJ1-1; D remains ambiguous. V lost 3 bases to trimming and J lost 5 bases, with 8 bases between them. The length of the CDR3 is 12 residues. Germline CDR1 is SGDLS and CDR2 is YYNGEE. CDR3 residues: CASSAAGTEAFF. The CDR3 DNA reads TGTGCCAGCAGCGCGGCTGGGACTGAAGCTTTCTTT.

The rearrangement joins TRBV7-2 to TRBJ1-2; no definite D call. The CDR3 sequence is 12 residues long. V shed 0 bases and J shed 5 bases, with 4 bases lying between them. The V gene's germline CDR1 is SGHTA and CDR2 FQGNSA. CDR3 protein: CASSLAHYGYTF. DNA of the CDR3: TGTGCCAGCAGCTTAGCCCATTATGGCTACACCTTC.